What follows describes a single TCR beta chain. Its target is not known. CD4+ cell separation produced CD45RA+ naive and CD45RA-negative memory subsets. Profiling relied on immunoSEQ multiplex PCR, and the TCRdb table lists in-frame clones only, not all of them. The sample records 2,500,000 or so clones, roughly 93% being singletons. This specimen comes from a study of shared clonotypes between healthy human individuals. Overall study findings and caveats: The study found lower generation probabilities in non-shared clonotypes than in those shared by all four donors. Compared with memory subsets, naive subsets generally had larger estimated richness. Incompleteness in sorted-subset sequencing, despite large depth, was shown by rarefaction.

The TCR sequence derives from a man in his late teens or twenties in good health. Some clones in this sample may be carry-over from other donors' samples. Sequenced input: naive CD4+ T cells from PBMCs. Subset meaning: CD45RA+ positively selected.

The CDR3 here is CSVEDPVISGANVLTF. Here the CDR3 DNA reads TGCAGCGTTGAAGACCCTGTCATCTCTGGGGCCAACGTCCTGACTTTC. The genes are TRBV29-1 and TRBJ2-6, with D unclear. V gave up 0 bases and J gave up 0 bases, with 9 bases separating them. This CDR3 comprises 16 residues. CDR1 is SQVTM and CDR2 is ANQGSEA in the germline V gene.